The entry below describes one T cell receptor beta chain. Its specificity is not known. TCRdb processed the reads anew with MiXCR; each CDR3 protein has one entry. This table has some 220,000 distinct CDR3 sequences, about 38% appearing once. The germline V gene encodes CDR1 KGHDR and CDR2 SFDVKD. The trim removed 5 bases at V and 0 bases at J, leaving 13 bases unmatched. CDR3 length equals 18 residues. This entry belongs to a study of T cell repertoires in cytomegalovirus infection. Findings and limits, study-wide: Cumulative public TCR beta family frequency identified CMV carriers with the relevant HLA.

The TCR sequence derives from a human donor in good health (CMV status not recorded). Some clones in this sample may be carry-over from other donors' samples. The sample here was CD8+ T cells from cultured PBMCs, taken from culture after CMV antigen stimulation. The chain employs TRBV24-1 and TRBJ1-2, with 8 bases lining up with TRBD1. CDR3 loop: CATSAPDDRGRTNYGYTF. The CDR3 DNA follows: TGTGCCACCAGTGCCCCGGACGACAGGGGTCGAACTAACTATGGCTACACCTTC.